These T cell receptor beta chains were read from a single sample in a study of T cells in pancreatic ductal adenocarcinoma. The method was immunoSEQ multiplex PCR; TCRdb's version includes in-frame clones alone and lacks a portion of them. Here the sample spans over 85,000 clones, 90% to 95% being singletons. The sequenced sample consisted of PBMCs. These receptors all come from a human donor with pancreatic ductal adenocarcinoma. The CDR3 runs from the conserved cysteine through the conserved F or W. A D gene is named only where the DNA matches it firmly. Clone size is not always given. Where it is, it says once, few, many or a class for expanded clones.

DNA	CDR3	J	D	V	size
TGCGCCAGCAGCTCTTCAGGGGATTACGAAAAACTGTTTTTT	CASSSSGDYEKLFF	TRBJ1-4	.	TRBV5-1	.
TGTGCCAGCAGTGACCGCGACTCGAATGAAAAACTGTTTTTT	CASSDRDSNEKLFF	TRBJ1-4	.	TRBV2	once
TGTGCCAGCAGCTTAGATACAGGGGCTGCGAACACCGGGGAGCTGTTTTTT	CASSLDTGAANTGELFF	TRBJ2-2	TRBD1	TRBV7-2	.
TGTGCCAGCAGTGAAGCCACAGAAAATGAGCAGTTCTTC	CASSEATENEQFF	TRBJ2-1	.	TRBV2	few
TGTGCCAGCAGCCAACAGGGATTTGGGGCCAACGTCCTGACTTTC	CASSQQGFGANVLTF	TRBJ2-6	.	TRBV7-2	.
TGTGCCAGCAGTGAAGACTGGGCAGGGGGGGAAAAACTGTTTTTT	CASSEDWAGGEKLFF	TRBJ1-4	TRBD1	TRBV2	once
TGTGCCAGCAGGTCGGACAGTGGGCCCTCTCAGCCCCAGCATTTT	CASRSDSGPSQPQHF	TRBJ1-5	.	TRBV6-5	.
TGTGCCAGCAGCTTAGCTAGAAACGAGCAGTACTTC	CASSLARNEQYF	TRBJ2-7	.	TRBV7-8	.
TGTGCCAGCAGTCGAGCGGAGTGGGGCTACGAGCAGTACTTC	CASSRAEWGYEQYF	TRBJ2-7	.	TRBV6-1	.
TGTGCCAGCAGCCAAGGACAGGGAGGAACCGGGGAGCTGTTTTTT	CASSQGQGGTGELFF	TRBJ2-2	TRBD1	TRBV7-6	.
TGTGCCATCAGTGAGACAGGTTTCTACGAGCAGTACTTC	CAISETGFYEQYF	TRBJ2-7	.	TRBV10-3	.
TGCGCCAGCAGCTTGGGGCGGGTCCAAGAGACCCAGTACTTC	CASSLGRVQETQYF	TRBJ2-5	.	TRBV5-1	.
TGTGCCAGCACCACCCTCGACAGCCGCAATCAGCCCCAGCATTTT	CASTTLDSRNQPQHF	TRBJ1-5	.	TRBV28	.
TGCGCCAGCAGCTTGGGGACTAGCGGGAGAGATACGCAGTATTTT	CASSLGTSGRDTQYF	TRBJ2-3	TRBD2	TRBV5-1	.